This T cell receptor (beta chain) was captured in a study of blood T cell repertoires in COVID-19. Study summary: Whether acute or convalescent, the COVID-19 samples came from the United States, Italy and Spain.

This clone was observed a handful of times. Original analysis: Amplified reference gene primers provided the basis for estimating nucleated cell counts. Profiled with immunoSEQ multiplex PCR; TCRdb holds only in-frame clones, not every one. V and J calls and clone size are given by that table; D and trimming were obtained from the DNA. This table has around 120,000 clones, 90% appearing once. Germline CDR1 and CDR2: LGHDT and YNNKEL (reference sequence). The V gene lost 6 bases and the J gene lost 8 bases, with 11 bases spanning the gap. This CDR3 region has 12 residues. Sequencing was carried out using peripheral blood. This TCR came from an older woman with COVID-19, enrolled during active disease. The chain is built from TRBV3-1 (or the pseudogene TRBV3-2) and TRBJ2-1; weak D call: TRBD2 (5 bases). CDR3 coding DNA: TGTGCCAGCAGTTTGACTACCGATGAGCAGTTCTTC. Translation: CASSLTTDEQFF.